The next 24 T cell receptor beta chains were all read from a single sample in a study of a mutant IDH1 vaccine in newly diagnosed glioma. The antigens these receptors bind are not known. Time point: week 23, last vaccination. Vaccine doses each comprised 300 ug of mutant IDH1 20-mer peptide, with topical imiquimod. Sequenced by immunoSEQ multiplex PCR; TCRdb stores in-frame clones only, minus some. The repertoire has approximately 57,000 clones, roughly 81% of them found once; the top ten carry around 8.4%. This sample comprised PBMCs, obtained from a glioma patient whose treatment included an IDH1 peptide vaccine. These receptors originate from a woman in her thirties or forties with glioma. Some clones in this sample may be carry-over from other donors' samples.

J is TRBJ2-5 and V is TRBV21-1; the table's D call, TRBD2, has no DNA check behind it. TRBV21-1 is termed a pseudogene. The length of the CDR3 is 16 residues. CDR3 loop: CASNSIGGALRQTQYF. CDR3 in DNA: TGTGCCAGCAACTCTATTGGCGGGGCGCTCCGACAGACCCAGTACTTC.

This clone occurred a few times. The chain joins TRBV11-2 to TRBJ2-5; TRBD2 matches at 13 bases. The CDR3 covers 15 residues. Trimming cost V 5 bases and J 5 bases; bases outside gene matches: 5. In germline, CDR1 is SGHAT, CDR2 FQNNGV. The CDR3 sequence is CASSTGTSGAETQYF. DNA for the CDR3: TGTGCCAGCAGCACCGGGACTAGCGGGGCTGAGACCCAGTACTTC.

This sequence joins TRBV29-1 and TRBJ2-2; either TRBD1 or TRBD2 may fit D (5 bases each). Trimming took off 7 bases at V and 0 bases at J, with 12 bases between the two ends. This CDR3 is built from 14 residues. Per germline, CDR1 SQVTM and CDR2 ANQGSEA. The CDR3 DNA is TGCAGCGCGAGGGGAGCGGCGAACACCGGGGAGCTGTTTTTT. Amino acid sequence: CSARGAANTGELFF.

There are a few counts of this clone. The chain recombines TRBV9 with TRBJ1-6, with 7 nucleotides matching TRBD1. Germline values: CDR1 SGDLS, CDR2 YYNGEE. V lost 3 bases, J lost 0 bases, and 9 bases stayed unmatched. The CDR3 consists of 18 residues. The CDR3 reads CASSASQGVSSYNSPLHF. The DNA for the CDR3 is TGTGCCAGCAGCGCTAGTCAGGGGGTGAGCTCCTATAATTCACCCCTCCACTTT.

This chain joins TRBV7-6 and TRBJ2-7, with 9 positions matching TRBD1. Germline CDR1 and CDR2: SGHVS and FNYEAQ. This CDR3 has 15 residues. The ends lost 3 bases at V and 7 bases at J; junction bases unmatched: 10. The CDR3 loop reads CASSFGQGPLGEQYF. In DNA, the CDR3 is TGTGCCAGCAGCTTCGGACAGGGGCCCTTAGGTGAGCAGTACTTC.

This clone was recorded a few times. The gene calls are TRBV7-3 and TRBJ2-7; weak D call: TRBD2 (5 bases). This CDR3 is 14 amino acids long. Deletions cut 2 bases from V and 2 bases from J, with 10 bases between. Germline CDR1 SGHTA, CDR2 FQGTGA. The CDR3 loop reads CASSLGPTTYEQYF. CDR3 bases: TGTGCCAGCAGCTTAGGTCCGACTACCTACGAGCAGTACTTC.

The rearrangement joins TRBV4-2 to TRBJ1-5, with 9 nucleotides matching TRBD1. The CDR3 is 15 residues long. Germline CDR1 reads LGHNA; CDR2 reads YNFKEQ. V shed 1 base and J 5 bases; nucleotides not matched to a gene: 3. The CDR3 coding sequence is TGTGCCAGCAGCCAAGGGGGGGACAGGGATCAGCCCCAGCATTTT. Residues: CASSQGGDRDQPQHF.

This clone was seen once. V gene TRBV5-1 combines with J gene TRBJ2-5; unclear D gene. CDR3 length: 14 amino acids. CDR1 is SGHRS and CDR2 is YFSETQ in the germline V gene. V was trimmed by 0 bases and J by 2 bases, leaving 8 bases between them. CDR3 DNA: TGCGCCAGCAGCTTGGTTACTTCACAAGAGACCCAGTACTTC. As protein: CASSLVTSQETQYF.

The chain couples TRBV6-1 to TRBJ1-5, with 7 positions matching TRBD1. The CDR3 consists of 14 residues. Per the germline V gene, CDR1 is MNHNS and CDR2 is SASEGT. Trimming removed 6 bases from V and 7 bases from J; junction bases left unmatched: 9. As DNA, the CDR3 is TGTGCCAGCAGGAAGACAGGGTTAGGACAGCCCCAGCATTTT. This translates into CASRKTGLGQPQHF.

The chain links TRBV2 to TRBJ2-5; the D gene is possibly TRBD1 (5 bases). Germline V gene sequence: CDR1 SNHLY, CDR2 FYNNEI. This CDR3 region has 14 residues. Trimming took off 2 bases at V and 2 bases at J, with 9 bases between the two ends. This CDR3 reads CASSENGAQETQYF. CDR3 DNA: TGTGCCAGCAGTGAAAATGGGGCGCAAGAGACCCAGTACTTC.

V gene TRBV5-5 combines with J gene TRBJ1-4; TRBD1 matches at 7 bases. CDR1 SGHKS and CDR2 YYEKEE come from the germline V gene (reference sequence). V lost 4 bases, J lost 3 bases, and 3 bases stayed unmatched. The CDR3 covers 14 residues. CDR3 amino acids: CASSRTGSNEKLFF. The CDR3 region has the DNA TGTGCCAGCAGCAGGACAGGATCTAATGAAAAACTGTTTTTT.

The genes are TRBV5-1 and TRBJ2-3; D is unresolved. With 4 bases removed from V and 1 base from J, the gap between germline ends came to 1 base. In germline, CDR1 is SGHRS, CDR2 YFSETQ. CDR3 length equals 11 residues. The CDR3 DNA sequence: TGCGCCAGCAGCCGCACAGATACGCAGTATTTT. Translation: CASSRTDTQYF.

The chain combines TRBV18 with TRBJ1-2, with 9 positions matching TRBD1. Germline CDR1 and CDR2: KGHSH and LQKENI. The J segment lost 6 bases and the V segment lost 1 base, leaving 6 bases of the junction unmatched. This CDR3 is 15 amino acids long. CDR3 sequence (DNA): TGTGCCAGCTCACCACGGACAGGGGATTTGGATGGCTACACCTTC. Amino acid sequence: CASSPRTGDLDGYTF. The whole variable domain, filled in from reference TRBV18 and TRBJ1-2, reads NAGVMQNPRHLVRRRGQEARLRCSPMKGHSHVYWYRQLPEEGLKFMVYLQKENIIDESGMPKERFSAEFPKEGPSILRIQQVVRGDSAAYFCASSPRTGDLDGYTFGSGTRLTVV.

The chain uses TRBV29-1 and TRBJ2-3; a weak D match, TRBD2 (6 bases). Trimming took off 6 bases at V and 6 bases at J, with 13 bases between the two ends. The CDR3 has 12 amino acids. CDR1 is SQVTM and CDR2 is ANQGSEA in the germline V gene. CDR3 protein: CSVIGGSDTQYF. The CDR3 DNA reads TGCAGCGTGATCGGGGGATCGGATACGCAGTATTTT.

J is TRBJ2-7 and V is TRBV15; D tentatively fits TRBD1 or TRBD2 (5 bases each). The CDR3 spans 13 residues. V was clipped by 1 base and J by 4 bases, with 8 bases between them. Germline values: CDR1 LNHNV, CDR2 YYDKDF (reference sequence). The CDR3 loop is CATSRGREYEQYF. The DNA of the CDR3 is TGTGCCACCAGCAGAGGCAGGGAGTACGAGCAGTACTTC.

Written as DNA, the CDR3 is TGTGCCAGCACGAAGGACCCCTATAATTCACCCCTCCACTTT. Encoded protein: CASTKDPYNSPLHF. The chain is built from TRBV11-2 and TRBJ1-6; D ambiguous. The CDR3 spans 14 residues. Between the trimmed V and J ends, which lost 7 bases and 2 bases, there was a span of 9 bases. CDR1 and CDR2 (germline): SGHAT, FQNNGV. The full variable domain, with the rest looked up from reference TRBV11-2 and TRBJ1-6, is EAGVAQSPRYKIIEKRQSVAFWCNPISGHATLYWYQQILGQGPKLLIQFQNNGVVDDSQLPKDRFSAERLKGVDSTLKIQPAKLEDSAVYLCASTKDPYNSPLHFGNGTRLTVT.

The V call is TRBV19, the J call TRBJ1-1; TRBD1 agrees at 7 bases. There are 14 residues in the CDR3. V shed 4 bases and J 2 bases; nucleotides not matched to a gene: 4. Germline CDR1 and CDR2: LNHDA and SQIVND (reference sequence). The CDR3 sequence: CASSTTGLNTEAFF. CDR3 bases: TGTGCCAGTAGTACGACAGGGTTAAACACTGAAGCTTTCTTT. Full variable domain (missing parts from reference TRBV19 and TRBJ1-1): DGGITQSPKYLFRKEGQNVTLSCEQNLNHDAMYWYRQDPGQGLRLIYYSQIVNDFQKGDIAEGYSVSREKKESFPLTVTSAQKNPTAFYLCASSTTGLNTEAFFGQGTRLTVV.

The chain employs TRBV4-3 and TRBJ1-1; D remains ambiguous. Germline CDR1 LGHNA, CDR2 YSLEER. This CDR3 contains 13 residues. V was shortened by 0 bases and J by 3 bases, with 5 bases between the two germline ends. The DNA of the CDR3 is TGCGCCAGCAGCCAAGATGGCGACACTGAAGCTTTCTTT. This sequence encodes CASSQDGDTEAFF.

The table lists this clone with a few counts. The rearrangement links TRBV9 to TRBJ2-3, with D hard to call. Per the germline V gene, CDR1 is SGDLS and CDR2 is YYNGEE. Trimming pared 0 bases from V and 6 bases from J, leaving 14 bases between. The length of the CDR3 is 15 residues. The CDR3 is CASSVATAYWDTQYF. The CDR3 DNA follows: TGTGCCAGCAGCGTAGCTACGGCCTACTGGGATACGCAGTATTTT. The whole variable domain, filled in from reference TRBV9 and TRBJ2-3, reads DSGVTQTPKHLITATGQRVTLRCSPRSGDLSVYWYQQSLDQGLQFLIQYYNGEERAKGNILERFSAQQFPDLHSELNLSSLELGDSALYFCASSVATAYWDTQYFGPGTRLTVL.

This rearrangement joins TRBV15 to TRBJ1-4, with D unclear. The CDR3 sequence is 14 residues long. The V end was cut by 1 base, the J end by 7 bases, with 10 bases between. Germline loops: CDR1 LNHNV, CDR2 YYDKDF (reference sequence). The CDR3: CATSRGGEGEKLFF. CDR3 DNA: TGTGCCACCAGCAGAGGGGGAGAGGGTGAAAAACTGTTTTTT. Full variable domain (remainder filled in from reference TRBV15 and TRBJ1-4): DAMVIQNPRYQVTQFGKPVTLSCSQTLNHNVMYWYQQKSSQAPKLLFHYYDKDFNNEADTPDNFQSRRPNTSFCFLDIRSPGLGDTAMYLCATSRGGEGEKLFFGSGTQLSVL.

V gene TRBV5-1 combines with J gene TRBJ2-7; D ambiguous. The V and J ends lost 7 bases and 3 bases respectively, with 20 bases between them. The CDR3 extends over 15 amino acids. Germline lookup yields CDR1 SGHRS and CDR2 YFSETQ. The CDR3 DNA sequence: TGCGCCAGCGCCAAACCTGAGGACGGCTTCTACGAGCAGTACTTC. This gives the protein CASAKPEDGFYEQYF.

The chain recombines TRBV20-1 with TRBJ2-7; D is uncertain. The V end was cut by 3 bases, the J end by 2 bases, with 5 bases between. The CDR3 sequence is 11 residues long. Germline assignment: CDR1 DFQATT and CDR2 SNEGSKA (reference sequence). CDR3 region: CSARGTYEQYF. CDR3 bases: TGCAGTGCTAGGGGGACCTACGAGCAGTACTTC.

The chain couples TRBV6-5 to TRBJ2-7, with 7 bases matching TRBD1. The CDR3 has 13 residues. Germline V gene data show CDR1 as MNHEY and CDR2 as SVGAGI. V lost 2 bases, J lost 11 bases, and 9 bases stayed unmatched. The CDR3 nucleotides are TGTGCCAGCAGTTACCCCGGGACAGAGTTTAAGTACTTC. As protein: CASSYPGTEFKYF.

The chain combines TRBV5-4 with TRBJ1-1; D perhaps matches TRBD1 (5 bases). The length of the CDR3 is 13 residues. In germline, CDR1 is SGHNT, CDR2 YYREEE (reference sequence). V lost 2 bases, J lost 4 bases, and 9 bases lay in between. CDR3 region: CASSFGRATEAFF. For the CDR3, the DNA is TGTGCCAGCAGCTTTGGCAGGGCCACTGAAGCTTTCTTT.